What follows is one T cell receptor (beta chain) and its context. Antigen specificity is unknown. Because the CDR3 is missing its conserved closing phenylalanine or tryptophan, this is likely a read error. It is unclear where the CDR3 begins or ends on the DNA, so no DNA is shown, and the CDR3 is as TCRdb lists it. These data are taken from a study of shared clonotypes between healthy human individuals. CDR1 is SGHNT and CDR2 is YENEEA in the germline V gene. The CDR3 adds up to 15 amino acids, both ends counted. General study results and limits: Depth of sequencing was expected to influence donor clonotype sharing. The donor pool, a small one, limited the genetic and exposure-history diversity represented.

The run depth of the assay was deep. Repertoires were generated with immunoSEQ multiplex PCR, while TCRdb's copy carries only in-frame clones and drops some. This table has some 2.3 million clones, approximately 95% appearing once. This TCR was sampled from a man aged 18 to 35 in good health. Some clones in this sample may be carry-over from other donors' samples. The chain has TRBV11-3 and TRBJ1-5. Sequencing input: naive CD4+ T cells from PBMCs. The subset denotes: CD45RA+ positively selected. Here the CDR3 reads CASSDGQTITPQSGV.